This entry features one TCR beta chain sequence. The antigen is not known. Enrollment shut out patients with autoimmune disease history or systemic immunosuppression. Sampling of blood occurred at baseline, cycle 4 day 1, and cycle 7 day 1. TCRdb keeps only in-frame clones here, not all; method: immunoSEQ multiplex PCR. Among tens of thousands of clones listed, less than 90% were seen once. This record belongs to a study of OX40 agonist ivuxolimab in advanced cancers. Study in general: The dose of intravenous ivuxolimab that patients received every 2 weeks ranged from 0.01 to 10 mg/kg. Overall study results and limits: Researchers did not establish what antigens the expanded peripheral T cells target.

Germline V gives CDR1 SGHRS, CDR2 YFSETQ. This CDR3 comprises 14 residues. The V segment lost 0 bases and the J segment 7 bases; nucleotides outside the gene matches: 4. This receptor was obtained from an adult with an advanced solid tumor such as melanoma, head and neck, liver or kidney cancer. The sequencing here drew on CD4+ or CD8+ T cells sorted from blood, taken in a trial of the OX40 agonist ivuxolimab. The rearrangement links TRBV5-1 to TRBJ2-7; the match to TRBD2 covers 10 bases. The CDR3 DNA is TGCGCCAGCAGCTTGGTAGCGGGAGGTATGGAGCAGTACTTC. This sequence encodes CASSLVAGGMEQYF.